The 23 T cell receptor beta chains reported below all come from one sample, sequenced in a study of cytomegalovirus exposure and HLA in healthy donors. The PCR contained 60 Vbeta and 13 Jbeta primers. The method was immunoSEQ multiplex PCR; TCRdb's version includes in-frame clones alone and lacks a portion of them. The sample yields 150,000 to 250,000 clones, 75% to 90% seen once. The sequenced material came from PBMCs. The receptor set was obtained from a woman between 50 and 59 years old in good health and CMV-seropositive.

The gene calls are TRBV18 and TRBJ2-3; TRBD2 agrees at 10 bases. The length of the CDR3 is 16 residues. Germline CDR1 reads KGHSH; CDR2 reads LQKENI. J gave up 2 bases and V 1 base, and 3 bases lay outside the gene matches. The CDR3 DNA reads as TGTGCCAGCTCACCACGGACTAGCGGACCCACAGATACGCAGTATTTT. Its translation: CASSPRTSGPTDTQYF. Supplemented by reference TRBV18 and TRBJ2-3, the full variable domain reads NAGVMQNPRHLVRRRGQEARLRCSPMKGHSHVYWYRQLPEEGLKFMVYLQKENIIDESGMPKERFSAEFPKEGPSILRIQQVVRGDSAAYFCASSPRTSGPTDTQYFGPGTRLTVL.

The CDR3 loop reads CASRAGRGHNEQFF. The CDR3 DNA reads TGTGCCAGCAGGGCGGGGCGAGGGCACAATGAGCAGTTCTTC. The chain recombines TRBV28 with TRBJ2-1; a weak D match, TRBD2 (6 bases). The CDR3 has 14 amino acids. V was clipped by 6 bases and J by 5 bases, with 14 bases between them. Germline values: CDR1 MDHEN, CDR2 SYDVKM. Together with reference TRBV28 and TRBJ2-1, the CDR3 gives the full variable domain: DVKVTQSSRYLVKRTGEKVFLECVQDMDHENMFWYRQDPGLGLRLIYFSYDVKMKEKGDIPEGYSVSREKKERFSLILESASTNQTSMYLCASRAGRGHNEQFFGPGTRLTVL.

The chain is built from TRBV2 and TRBJ1-1; 9 positions agree with TRBD1. CDR1 SNHLY and CDR2 FYNNEI come from the germline V gene. After removal of 3 bases from V and 1 base from J, the junction contained 3 bases not matched to a gene. The CDR3 length is 15 residues. The CDR3 DNA follows: TGTGCCAGCAGTGATGGGGGACAGGGGAACACTGAAGCTTTCTTT. Protein sequence: CASSDGGQGNTEAFF.

This clone has just a few counts. This sequence joins TRBV27 and TRBJ1-2; 10 bases are shared with TRBD1. Trimming took 4 bases from V and 8 from J; bases not matched to a gene: 13. Germline V CDR1 and CDR2: MNHEY, SMNVEV (reference sequence). The CDR3 has 16 residues. As DNA, the CDR3 is TGTGCCAGCAGTTCCTTACCCCGACAGGGGGCAGGGGGCTACACCTTC. It encodes CASSSLPRQGAGGYTF.

This chain connects TRBV7-2 to TRBJ2-1, with D tentatively TRBD2 (5 bases). V was shortened by 1 base and J by 2 bases, with 12 bases between the two germline ends. The CDR3 consists of 16 residues. CDR1 and CDR2 from the germline V gene are SGHTA and FQGNSA. CDR3 in DNA: TGTGCCAGCAGCTTAGTTCCTAGCCACCCCTACAATGAGCAGTTCTTC. Translated, it gives CASSLVPSHPYNEQFF.

This clone was seen a few times. V and J are TRBV19 and TRBJ2-1; TRBD1 matches at 8 bases. V lost 5 bases, J lost 0 bases, and 6 bases stayed unmatched. The V gene's germline CDR1 is LNHDA and CDR2 SQIVND (reference sequence). The CDR3 spans 16 residues. The CDR3: CASSGTGSRSYNEQFF. Written as DNA, the CDR3 is TGTGCCAGTAGTGGGACAGGTTCACGCTCCTACAATGAGCAGTTCTTC.

The chain uses TRBV5-4 and TRBJ1-5; D might be TRBD1 (5 bases). The CDR3 runs to 16 residues. Germline V gene lookup returns CDR1 SGHNT and CDR2 YYREEE (reference sequence). Trimming left V 3 bases short and J 3 bases short, with 16 bases between. The CDR3 reads CASSSGGGADNQPQHF. The CDR3 nucleotides read TGTGCCAGCAGCTCGGGCGGAGGGGCCGACAATCAGCCCCAGCATTTT.

V gene TRBV28 combines with J gene TRBJ1-6; TRBD1 matches 10 bases. The CDR3 contains 15 residues. J gave up 8 bases and V 5 bases, and 6 bases lay outside the gene matches. The germline gives CDR1 MDHEN, CDR2 SYDVKM. DNA for the CDR3: TGTGCCAGCAGTGAGGACAGGGGGAAGTATTCACCCCTCCACTTT. Translation gives CASSEDRGKYSPLHF.

The rearrangement links TRBV7-8 to TRBJ2-7; D uncertain. The V gene lost 1 base and the J gene lost 5 bases, with 6 bases spanning the gap. The CDR3 contains 12 residues. In germline, CDR1 is SGHVS, CDR2 FQNEAQ. The CDR3 loop is CASSLGANEQYF. The CDR3 DNA sequence: TGTGCCAGCAGCTTAGGGGCAAACGAGCAGTACTTC. Full variable domain (remainder filled in from reference TRBV7-8 and TRBJ2-7): GAGVSQSPRYKVAKRGQDVALRCDPISGHVSLFWYQQALGQGPEFLTYFQNEAQLDKSGLPSDRFFAERPEGSVSTLKIQRTQQEDSAVYLCASSLGANEQYFGPGTRLTVT.

This chain uses TRBV10-3 with TRBJ1-5; a possible D gene is TRBD1 (6 bases). Trimming removed 6 bases from V and 4 bases from J, with 10 bases in between. The length of the CDR3 is 13 residues. From germline, CDR1 is ENHRY and CDR2 SYGVKD. The DNA of the CDR3 is TGTGCCATCAGCCCACAGGGAAATCAGCCCCAGCATTTT. It translates to CAISPQGNQPQHF.

The table lists this clone with a few counts. The genes are TRBV27 and TRBJ1-6; TRBD1 matches at 10 bases. The CDR3 covers 14 residues. V lost 4 bases, J lost 8 bases, and 2 bases stayed unmatched. Germline lookup yields CDR1 MNHEY and CDR2 SMNVEV (reference sequence). CDR3 residues: CASSWDRGYSPLHF. The CDR3 DNA reads TGTGCCAGCAGTTGGGACAGGGGTTATTCACCCCTCCACTTT.

V and J are TRBV28 and TRBJ1-2; 12 nucleotides align to TRBD1. CDR1 and CDR2 (germline): MDHEN, SYDVKM. The V gene end was trimmed by 5 bases and the J gene end by 4 bases; junction bases not matched to a gene: 8. The CDR3 has 16 amino acids. The CDR3 nucleotides read TGTGCCAGCAGTCCGCCGGGACAGGGGGCCCCCTATGGCTACACCTTC. Its translation is CASSPPGQGAPYGYTF.

V gene TRBV5-1 combines with J gene TRBJ2-1; no firm D call. The germline V and J ends were trimmed by 4 bases and 8 bases, with 16 bases remaining between them. The germline gives CDR1 SGHRS, CDR2 YFSETQ. The CDR3 runs to 14 residues. The CDR3 sequence: CASSENLPTDEQFF. Written as DNA, the CDR3 is TGCGCCAGCAGCGAAAACCTCCCCACTGATGAGCAGTTCTTC.

V gene TRBV25-1 combines with J gene TRBJ2-3; 9 bases are a match to TRBD2. V lost 4 bases to trimming and J lost 5 bases; unmatched junction nucleotides: 10. CDR3 length: 16 amino acids. Germline CDR1 is MGHDK and CDR2 is SYGVNS. CDR3 residues: CASSAPGLATLDTQYF. The CDR3, as DNA: TGTGCCAGCAGTGCTCCGGGACTAGCAACGTTAGATACGCAGTATTTT.

The rearrangement links TRBV19 to TRBJ1-1; TRBD1 is a possible D gene (5 bases). The CDR3 is 14 residues long. Germline CDR1 is LNHDA and CDR2 is SQIVND (reference sequence). V shed 7 bases and J shed 8 bases, with 20 bases lying between them. CDR3 bases: TGTGCCAGTACCGCCTGGTCGGGGGACGCGGAAGCTTTCTTT. Translation gives CASTAWSGDAEAFF.

The V gene is TRBV28, the J gene TRBJ1-5, with TRBD1 as a possible D gene (5 bases). Germline CDR1 is MDHEN and CDR2 is SYDVKM. Trimming cost V 6 bases and J 4 bases, with 22 bases left between them. The CDR3 spans 17 residues. This CDR3 is CASSPRGQVIVNQPQHF. The DNA of the CDR3 is TGTGCCAGCAGCCCCCGTGGACAAGTCATCGTAAATCAGCCCCAGCATTTT.

This clone was seen only a few times. V is TRBV19 and J is TRBJ1-3; D gene uncertain. V lost 7 bases to trimming and J lost 0 bases, with 13 bases between them. Germline values: CDR1 LNHDA, CDR2 SQIVND (reference sequence). The CDR3 totals 15 residues. CDR3 nucleotide sequence: TGTGCCAGTAACAAACTGGAGGGCTCTGGAAACACCATATATTTT. Translating it yields CASNKLEGSGNTIYF.

This clone was seen more than once but under ten times. The chain carries TRBV2 and TRBJ2-7, with D perhaps TRBD1 (6 bases). The CDR3 runs to 15 residues. Trimming left V 4 bases short and J 2 bases short, with 15 bases between. Germline values: CDR1 SNHLY, CDR2 FYNNEI. CDR3 protein: CASSVGAGVTYEQYF. DNA of the CDR3: TGTGCCAGCAGTGTTGGGGCAGGGGTCACCTACGAGCAGTACTTC.

This chain links TRBV27 with TRBJ1-1, with D possibly being TRBD1 (5 bases). The germline CDR1 and CDR2 sequences are MNHEY and SMNVEV (reference sequence). Trimming removed 5 bases at V and 2 bases at J, with 9 bases between. The CDR3 totals 13 residues. CDR3 bases: TGTGCCAGCAGTCTACAGGTAAACACTGAAGCTTTCTTT. Translated, it gives CASSLQVNTEAFF.

This clone was seen just once. The chain has TRBV28 and TRBJ2-2, with 7 nucleotides matching TRBD2. V lost 6 bases to trimming and J lost 1 base; unmatched junction nucleotides: 5. The CDR3 has 15 amino acids. CDR1 is MDHEN and CDR2 is SYDVKM in the germline V gene. The CDR3 DNA is TGTGCCAGCAGACCTCCTAGCGGGAACACCGGGGAGCTGTTTTTT. Protein sequence: CASRPPSGNTGELFF.

The genes are TRBV21-1 and TRBJ2-5; TRBD2, the table's D call, was not compared with the DNA. TRBV21-1 corresponds to a pseudogene. The CDR3 is 14 residues long. The CDR3 DNA follows: TGTGCCAGCAGCAAATGGGGAGGGCGGGAGACCCAGTACTTC. Amino acids: CASSKWGGRETQYF.

The chain is built from TRBV28 and TRBJ1-6; possibly TRBD1 for D (5 bases). Germline CDR1 reads MDHEN; CDR2 reads SYDVKM. Trimming took off 6 bases at V and 6 bases at J, with 21 bases between the two ends. This CDR3 has 17 amino acids. The CDR3 sequence: CASSPSFGAMVNSPLHF. CDR3 bases: TGTGCCAGCAGCCCTTCCTTTGGGGCCATGGTTAATTCACCCCTCCACTTT.

This chain connects TRBV9 to TRBJ2-7, with TRBD2 identical over 9 bases. V shed 0 bases and J 4 bases; nucleotides not matched to a gene: 5. CDR1 is SGDLS, CDR2 YYNGEE, per germline. The CDR3 consists of 15 residues. CDR3 sequence reads: CASSVAAGGSYEQYF. The DNA of the CDR3 is TGTGCCAGCAGCGTAGCAGCGGGAGGATCTTACGAGCAGTACTTC. Complete variable domain (other parts from reference TRBV9 and TRBJ2-7): DSGVTQTPKHLITATGQRVTLRCSPRSGDLSVYWYQQSLDQGLQFLIQYYNGEERAKGNILERFSAQQFPDLHSELNLSSLELGDSALYFCASSVAAGGSYEQYFGPGTRLTVT.